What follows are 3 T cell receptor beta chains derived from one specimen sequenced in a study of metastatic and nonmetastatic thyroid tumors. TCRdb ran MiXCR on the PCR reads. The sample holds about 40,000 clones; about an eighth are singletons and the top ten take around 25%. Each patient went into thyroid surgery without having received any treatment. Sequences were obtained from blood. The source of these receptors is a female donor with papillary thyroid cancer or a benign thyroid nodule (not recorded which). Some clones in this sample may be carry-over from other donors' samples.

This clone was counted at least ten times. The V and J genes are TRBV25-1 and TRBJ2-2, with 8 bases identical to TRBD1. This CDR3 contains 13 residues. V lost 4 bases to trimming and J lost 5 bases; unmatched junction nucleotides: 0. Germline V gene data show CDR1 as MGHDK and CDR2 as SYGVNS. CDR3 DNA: TGTGCCAGCAGTGGGACAGGGACCGGGGAGCTGTTTTTT. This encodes CASSGTGTGELFF. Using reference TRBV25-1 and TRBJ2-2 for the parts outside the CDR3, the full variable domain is EADIYQTPRYLVIGTGKKITLECSQTMGHDKMYWYQQDPGMELHLIHYSYGVNSTEKGDLSSESTVSRIRTEHFPLTLESARPSHTSQYLCASSGTGTGELFFGEGSRLTVL.

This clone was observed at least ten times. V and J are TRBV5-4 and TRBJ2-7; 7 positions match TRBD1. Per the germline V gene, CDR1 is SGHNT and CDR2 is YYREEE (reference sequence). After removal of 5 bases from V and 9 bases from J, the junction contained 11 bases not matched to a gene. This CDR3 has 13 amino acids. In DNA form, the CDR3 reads TGTGCCAGCAGTTCCGGGACAGAGATAGGGCAGTACTTC. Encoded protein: CASSSGTEIGQYF.

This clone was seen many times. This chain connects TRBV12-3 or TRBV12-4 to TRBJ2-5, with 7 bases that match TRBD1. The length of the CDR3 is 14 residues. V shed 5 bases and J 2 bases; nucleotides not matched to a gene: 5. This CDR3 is CASSPRTGQETQYF. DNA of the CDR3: TGTGCCAGCAGTCCCCGGACAGGACAAGAGACCCAGTACTTC.